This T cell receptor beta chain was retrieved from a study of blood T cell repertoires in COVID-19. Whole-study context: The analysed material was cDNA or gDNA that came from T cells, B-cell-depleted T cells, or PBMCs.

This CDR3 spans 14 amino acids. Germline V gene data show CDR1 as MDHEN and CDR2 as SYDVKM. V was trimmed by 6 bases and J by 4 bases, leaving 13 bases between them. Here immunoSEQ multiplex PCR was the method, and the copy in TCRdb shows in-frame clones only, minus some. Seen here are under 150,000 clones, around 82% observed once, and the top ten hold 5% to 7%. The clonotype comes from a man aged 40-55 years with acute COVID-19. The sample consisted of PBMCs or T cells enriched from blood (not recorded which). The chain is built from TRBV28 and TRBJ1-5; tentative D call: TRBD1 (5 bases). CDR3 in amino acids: CASRGAGVNQPQHF. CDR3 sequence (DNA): TGTGCCAGCAGAGGGGCTGGGGTAAATCAGCCCCAGCATTTT.